This TCR beta chain was documented in a study of graft-versus-host responses after intestinal transplantation. Study conclusions and caveats: Association was observed between peak circulating GvH clone levels and early post-transplant HvG declines.

On this clone itself: The antigen is not known.

CDR3 size: 11 residues. CDR1 and CDR2 (germline): LNHDA, SQIVND (reference sequence). V was trimmed by 7 bases and J by 0 bases, leaving 3 bases between them. Using immunoSEQ multiplex PCR, the repertoire was profiled, and TCRdb retains in-frame clones only, with some absent. This sample has 5,500 or so clones, with over 70% found just once. The receptor comes from a human patient who received an intestinal transplant, so some T cells may come from the graft donor. Sequenced here: PBMCs, sampled roughly 320 days after intestinal transplant. The chain uses TRBV19 and TRBJ1-2; D is ambiguous. DNA for the CDR3: TGTGCCAGTACGACTAACTATGGCTACACCTTC. Translating it yields CASTTNYGYTF.